This T cell receptor beta chain was identified during a study of T cell responses to AZD1222 COVID-19 vaccine. Concerning this clone: Other DNA sequences in this specimen translate into the identical CDR3.

CDR3 length equals 12 residues. Germline V gives CDR1 LNHDA, CDR2 SQIVND (reference sequence). Trimming stripped 1 base from V and 5 bases from J, with 5 bases between. Using immunoSEQ multiplex PCR, the repertoire was profiled, and TCRdb retains in-frame clones only, with some absent. The table includes over 150,000 clones, approximately 87% detected once. The sequencing used peripheral blood, collected 28 days after the second AZD1222 dose. The TCR was taken from an adult who received the AZD1222 COVID-19 vaccine. The chain joins TRBV19 to TRBJ1-1; D remains unclear. The CDR3 reads CASSIGRTEAFF. The CDR3 bases are TGTGCCAGTAGTATAGGACGGACTGAAGCTTTCTTT.